This TCR beta chain was observed in a study of response to subunit inactivated influenza vaccine. With 4 bases clipped from V and 1 base from J, the junction kept 8 bases outside the gene matches. CDR3 size: 16 residues. This clonotype was observed at least ten times. Its antigen remains unidentified. Study-wide findings and caveats: T cells newly recruited by each seasonal influenza vaccination are few, the authors suggested.

In TCRdb, the RT-PCR reads were re-called with MiXCR into one record per CDR3 protein. This table holds 500,000 to 550,000 distinct CDR3 sequences, under 8.5% found once. This specimen was PBMCs from blood, taken less than 30 months after vaccination. The TCR originated in a man aged 50 to 69 who received an inactivated influenza vaccine. V is TRBV12-3 or TRBV12-4 and J is TRBJ2-3, with 7 bases that match TRBD1. The CDR3 spells CASSYSTGWGTDTQYF. DNA for the CDR3: TGTGCCAGCAGTTATTCGACAGGGTGGGGCACAGATACGCAGTATTTT.